The clone carrying this T cell receptor (beta chain) was seen a single time. The entry originates in a study of blood T cell repertoires in COVID-19. Study-wide context: T cells, B-cell-depleted T cells, or PBMCs provided the cDNA or gDNA that served as material.

Unmatched junction bases numbered 5, after V lost 0 bases and J lost 6 bases. The CDR3 sequence is 16 residues long. Germline values: CDR1 KGHSH, CDR2 LQKENI. This table comes from immunoSEQ multiplex PCR, and its TCRdb copy is limited to in-frame clones, with some not included. Counted here are roughly 290,000 clones, over 80% occurring once; the ten biggest clones make up over 3.5%. The rearrangement links TRBV18 to TRBJ2-2, with TRBD1 matching over 9 bases. This sequence was found in a woman in her fifties or sixties with active or convalescent COVID-19. The sample was peripheral blood. The CDR3 loop is CASSPPGQGTPGELFF. CDR3 DNA: TGTGCCAGCTCACCACCGGGACAGGGAACTCCCGGGGAGCTGTTTTTT.